A single TCR beta chain is shown here with its context. The germline CDR1 and CDR2 sequences are MGHRA and YSYEKL. CDR3 size: 14 residues. Trimming removed 3 bases at V and 4 bases at J, with 12 bases between. Profiling relied on immunoSEQ multiplex PCR, and the TCRdb table lists in-frame clones only, not all of them. The table lists tens of thousands of clones, around 90% of them singletons. This entry is derived from a study of blood T cell repertoires in COVID-19. Study details: PBMCs, B-cell-depleted T cells, or T cells were the source of the cDNA or gDNA that made up the material.

V gene TRBV4-1 combines with J gene TRBJ1-1, with a tentative D call TRBD1 (5 bases). The sample taken for sequencing was peripheral blood. The receptor was isolated from a man aged 55 to 69 with COVID-19, enrolled during active disease. As DNA, the CDR3 is TGCGCCAGCAGCCAGGGGGGGACGGGCACTGAAGCTTTCTTT. Protein sequence: CASSQGGTGTEAFF.